This T cell receptor (beta chain) was identified during a study of long-term antiretroviral therapy in people with HIV. Regarding the study as a whole: Post-ART diversity increased but stayed below transplant donor controls.

At the survey level, the v3.0 immunoSEQ assay was run. The table came from immunoSEQ multiplex PCR; TCRdb's copy has only in-frame clones and leaves some out. The sample carries over 30,000 clones, 65% to 75% recorded once. On this clone itself: Its antigen is not identified.

Researchers secured at least one pre-ART and at least two post-ART PBMC samples from each donor. This specimen consisted of unsorted PBMCs, obtained 3 years after starting antiretroviral therapy. This clonotype was sampled from a man between 50 and 59 years old with HIV.

The CDR3 is CASNYWTGVREAFF. The CDR3 DNA reads TGTGCCAGCAATTATTGGACAGGGGTCCGTGAAGCTTTCTTT. J is TRBJ1-1 and V is TRBV6-6, with TRBD1 identical over 9 bases. The CDR3 loop spans 14 amino acids. Germline-derived CDR1 and CDR2 are MNHNY and SVGAGI (reference sequence). Germline trimming cut 7 bases from V and 7 bases from J; bases unmatched to any gene: 10.